This is a list of T cell receptor beta chains from one sample in a study of graft-versus-host responses after intestinal transplantation. These TCRs' antigens remain unknown. The protocol was immunoSEQ multiplex PCR, while the TCRdb copy is restricted to in-frame clones and leaves out a portion. Of around 67,000 clones in the sample, about 80% were seen once. The specimen was unstimulated CD4+ T cells sorted from spleen or lymph node cells, collected before transplant. The receptors derive from a human donor who was the organ donor for an intestinal transplant. Both conserved end residues are part of each CDR3. Fields, in order: J gene, V gene, CDR3 protein.

TRBJ1-6 TRBV4-1 CASSQDQRQYNSPLHF
TRBJ1-6 TRBV6-1 CASSDAFSVDNSPLHF
TRBJ2-1 TRBV27 CASSLGRGNEQFF
TRBJ2-1 TRBV27 CASTPAPLAGAEQFF
TRBJ1-1 TRBV9 CASSVWTEVTEAFF
TRBJ1-1 TRBV7-2 CASSLVPTGLNTEAFF
TRBJ2-1 TRBV10-2 CASSPTESSYNEQFF
TRBJ1-5 TRBV7-2 CASSSDRGSNQPQHF
TRBJ2-2 TRBV2 CASKLAGDVTGELFF
TRBJ2-1 TRBV5-6 CASSLEGTFYNEQFF
TRBJ1-2 TRBV7-2 CASSTSGRRWSYTF
TRBJ1-2 TRBV6-6 CASSYGQGEGYTF
TRBJ1-1 TRBV4-1 CASSQEGGLVMNTEAFF
TRBJ1-1 TRBV19 CASNSQGGANTEAFF
TRBJ1-1 TRBV6-5 CASSPQRQGVTEAFF
TRBJ2-1 TRBV6-4 CASKGGSYNEQFF
TRBJ1-2 TRBV7-2 CASRYSGGGYTF
TRBJ2-5 TRBV7-2 CASSLGLSYQETQYF
TRBJ2-5 TRBV6-1 CASTPGTGLLGTQYF
TRBJ2-3 TRBV10-3 CAIRGETSTDTQYF
TRBJ2-3 TRBV7-9 CASSLVQEVTSTDTQYF
TRBJ1-1 TRBV18 CASSSGQGNTEAFF
TRBJ1-4 TRBV19 CASSIRYSQQDREKLFF
TRBJ1-1 TRBV6-5 CASSPRKNTEAFF
TRBJ1-2 TRBV7-8 CASSLAGVYGYTF
TRBJ2-3 TRBV14 CASSQLGGGPADTQYF
TRBJ2-5 TRBV7-7 CASSRDREETQYF
TRBJ1-4 TRBV10-3 CAIRGTGQREKLFF
TRBJ2-1 TRBV29-1 CSVDGGAYNEQFF
TRBJ2-4 TRBV6-4 CASSDSVASGGAMGDIQYF
TRBJ1-2 TRBV29-1 CSVADRSYGYTF
TRBJ1-5 TRBV5-1 CASSFSGQSNQPQHF
TRBJ2-1 TRBV9 CASSVSAGGSNEQFF
TRBJ1-1 TRBV29-1 CSVDINTEAFF
TRBJ1-1 TRBV25-1 CASSEFKGANTEAFF
TRBJ2-1 TRBV30 CAWSVQTSRQFF
TRBJ1-1 TRBV6-5 CASSSRDRWSTEAFF
TRBJ2-1 TRBV7-7 CASSRTSGVNEQFF
TRBJ2-1 TRBV5-1 CASSLEAGGVNEQFF
TRBJ2-5 TRBV2 CASTGLEETQYF
TRBJ1-5 TRBV19 CASTTTGVNQPQHF
TRBJ1-6 TRBV6-5 CASSFDGTYNSPLHF
TRBJ2-1 TRBV18 CASSLSRGIGGNEQFF
TRBJ1-2 TRBV6-1 CASSEAGHSFGGYTF
TRBJ2-3 TRBV10-3 CAISDSSTDTQYF
TRBJ2-5 TRBV5-1 CASSLSSSQVQYF
TRBJ2-5 TRBV6-6 CASSNPGGATEETQYF
TRBJ1-3 TRBV28 CASSLGQTIGNTIYF
TRBJ1-2 TRBV18 CASSPDRDVRYGYTF
TRBJ2-5 TRBV7-2 CASSLGGYQETQYF
TRBJ1-5 TRBV30 CAWGKGINQPQHF
TRBJ2-3 TRBV29-1 CSVGEGTSVGTQYF
TRBJ1-2 TRBV4-3 CASSLVSGTAIYGYTF